This T cell receptor (beta chain) comes out of a study of blood T cell repertoires in COVID-19. On the study more broadly: Acute-phase and convalescent COVID-19 samples originated in the United States, Italy and Spain.

The CDR3 is 12 amino acids. CDR1 SEHNR and CDR2 FQNEAQ come from the germline V gene (reference sequence). Trimming left V 5 bases short and J 5 bases short, with 9 bases between. Generated by immunoSEQ multiplex PCR, the TCRdb table keeps only in-frame clones and is missing some. The data contain approximately 200,000 clones, around 94% of them singletons. The rearrangement joins TRBV7-9 to TRBJ1-1; D call uncertain. The sample consisted of peripheral blood. The receptor was derived from a man aged 25-45 years with COVID-19, enrolled during active disease. In DNA form, the CDR3 reads TGTGCCAGCAGCCCCCGCGTAACTGAAGCTTTCTTT. Amino acid sequence: CASSPRVTEAFF.